The 22 T cell receptor beta chains presented below share a single source sample, sequenced in a study of naive and memory T cell subsets. Study-wide findings and caveats: Possibly reflecting memory cells re-expressing CD45RA, a few larger clonotypes occurred in naive repertoires, especially CD8.

Antigens for these TCRs are unknown. Two oligonucleotides, mixed equimolar, formed the beta constant-region primer covering TRBC1 and TRBC2. Nested alpha and beta constant-region primers with the SP2 primer drove four PCR rounds on ligated cDNA. TCRdb reprocessed the UMI-ligation and nested PCR reads with MiXCR, giving one entry per CDR3 protein. The sample contains under 150,000 distinct CDR3 sequences, roughly a fifth of which appear only once. Sequencing used naive CD8+ T cells from blood. The receptors come from a human donor in good health.

V is TRBV10-3 and J is TRBJ1-5; possible D gene TRBD1, 5 bases. Trimming took 2 bases from V and 6 from J, leaving 14 bases between them. The CDR3 has 15 amino acids. CDR1 is ENHRY and CDR2 is SYGVKD in the germline V gene. The CDR3 loop reads CAISEDAGLSQPQHF. Written as DNA, the CDR3 is TGTGCCATCAGTGAGGATGCAGGGCTCAGTCAGCCCCAGCATTTT.

The chain combines TRBV12-3 or TRBV12-4 with TRBJ2-6, with D perhaps TRBD1 (6 bases). V was trimmed by 4 bases and J by 4 bases, leaving 20 bases between them. This CDR3 spans 18 amino acids. In DNA form, the CDR3 reads TGTGCCAGCAGTTCGGCTAGGGACACCCTGAGAGGGGCCAACGTCCTGACTTTC. Translation: CASSSARDTLRGANVLTF.

This clonotype has a count of ten or more. The chain uses TRBV27 and TRBJ2-3; D unresolved. The CDR3 runs to 13 residues. Deletions cut 6 bases from V and 0 bases from J, with 7 bases between. Germline CDR1 is MNHEY and CDR2 is SMNVEV (reference sequence). CDR3 sequence (DNA): TGTGCCAGCAGCTTAGGGAGCACAGATACGCAGTATTTT. This gives the protein CASSLGSTDTQYF.

This clonotype was observed a handful of times. The J gene is TRBJ2-1, the V gene TRBV12-3 or TRBV12-4; D is unclear. The ends were cut back, 2 bases at V and 4 bases at J, with 6 bases in the middle. CDR3 length: 13 amino acids. CDR3 loop: CASSLILYNEQFF. CDR3 DNA: TGTGCCAGCAGTTTAATTCTATACAATGAGCAGTTCTTC.

This clonotype was observed a handful of times. The chain uses TRBV6-5 and TRBJ2-3, with D maybe TRBD2 (6 bases). The CDR3 runs 15 residues. V lost 2 bases to trimming and J lost 0 bases, with 9 bases between them. Per the germline V gene, CDR1 is MNHEY and CDR2 is SVGAGI. CDR3 in DNA: TGTGCCAGCAGTTACGTGAGCGGGAGCACAGATACGCAGTATTTT. It codes for CASSYVSGSTDTQYF.

V is TRBV29-1 and J is TRBJ2-3; D tentatively reads TRBD1 or TRBD2 (5 bases each). This CDR3 has 15 residues. Germline CDR1 SQVTM, CDR2 ANQGSEA. Trimming took 5 bases from V and 2 from J, leaving 17 bases between them. The CDR3 spells CSVLLPGLNTDTQYF. Written as DNA, the CDR3 is TGCAGCGTTCTGTTACCGGGGCTTAACACAGATACGCAGTATTTT.

J is TRBJ1-1 and V is TRBV3-1, with D hard to call. The CDR3 loop spans 14 amino acids. Trimming cost V 6 bases and J 5 bases, with 16 bases left between them. From germline, CDR1 is LGHDT and CDR2 YNNKEL (reference sequence). The chain's CDR3 is CASSLKVIGTEAFF. CDR3 bases: TGTGCCAGCAGTCTAAAAGTTATAGGGACTGAAGCTTTCTTT.

The rearrangement joins TRBV6-1 to TRBJ2-1, with 10 bases aligning to TRBD1. The CDR3 runs 16 residues. With V trimmed by 6 bases and J by 1 base, 6 bases remained unmatched. CDR1 is MNHNS and CDR2 is SASEGT in the germline V gene. The CDR3 protein is CASSRWTGGSYNEQFF. The CDR3 DNA reads TGTGCCAGCAGCCGCTGGACAGGGGGGTCCTACAATGAGCAGTTCTTC.

The rearrangement joins TRBV9 to TRBJ2-7, with 8 bases identical to TRBD1. The trim removed 0 bases at V and 2 bases at J, leaving 1 base unmatched. The CDR3 runs 14 residues. Per the germline V gene, CDR1 is SGDLS and CDR2 is YYNGEE. The CDR3 here is CASSVATGAYEQYF. The CDR3 DNA reads as TGTGCCAGCAGCGTAGCGACAGGGGCCTACGAGCAGTACTTC.

This chain uses TRBV2 with TRBJ2-1; 12 bases map to TRBD1. The germline V gene encodes CDR1 SNHLY and CDR2 FYNNEI. CDR3 size: 14 residues. V shed 3 bases, J shed 9 bases, and the junction held 3 bases outside the gene matches. The CDR3 region is CASSEGQGASEQFF. CDR3 coding DNA: TGTGCCAGCAGTGAGGGACAGGGGGCAAGTGAGCAGTTCTTC.

The table lists this clonotype with many counts. The chain is built from TRBV10-1 and TRBJ2-3; 8 bases are a match to TRBD2. The CDR3 extends over 15 amino acids. The germline CDR1 and CDR2 sequences are WNHNN and SYGVQD (reference sequence). J gave up 0 bases and V 3 bases, and 2 bases lay outside the gene matches. The CDR3, as DNA: TGCGCCAGCAGTGATCGACTAGCGAGCACAGATACGCAGTATTTT. This gives the protein CASSDRLASTDTQYF.

There are a few counts of this clonotype. J is TRBJ2-3 and V is TRBV20-1; 8 nucleotides match TRBD1. In germline, CDR1 is DFQATT, CDR2 SNEGSKA (reference sequence). The CDR3 contains 15 residues. The V gene end was trimmed by 6 bases and the J gene end by 3 bases; junction bases not matched to a gene: 11. The CDR3: CSAYVYRGRTDTQYF. CDR3 coding DNA: TGCAGTGCCTACGTATACAGGGGGAGAACAGATACGCAGTATTTT.

CDR3 sequence (DNA): TGCAGCGTTCTGGCGGGAGAAGGGTTCCCGGATTATGGCTACACCTTC. Translation: CSVLAGEGFPDYGYTF. The chain uses TRBV29-1 and TRBJ1-2; D is uncertain. The ends were cut back, 5 bases at V and 5 bases at J, with 24 bases in the middle. Germline CDR1 SQVTM, CDR2 ANQGSEA. The CDR3 is made up of 16 amino acids. The full variable domain, rest sourced from reference TRBV29-1 and TRBJ1-2, is SAVISQKPSRDICQRGTSLTIQCQVDSQVTMMFWYRQQPGQSLTLIATANQGSEATYESGFVIDKFPISRPNLTFSTLTVSNMSPEDSSIYLCSVLAGEGFPDYGYTFGSGTRLTVV.

The chain joins TRBV11-2 to TRBJ2-7; D gene ambiguous. The CDR3 is 17 residues long. Germline V gene lookup returns CDR1 SGHAT and CDR2 FQNNGV. Trimming removed 0 bases from V and 0 bases from J, with 15 bases in between. CDR3 DNA sequence: TGTGCCAGCAGCTTAGATGGGATGCAGAGAAACTCCTACGAGCAGTACTTC. Translation: CASSLDGMQRNSYEQYF. The full variable domain, its missing parts supplied by reference TRBV11-2 and TRBJ2-7, is EAGVAQSPRYKIIEKRQSVAFWCNPISGHATLYWYQQILGQGPKLLIQFQNNGVVDDSQLPKDRFSAERLKGVDSTLKIQPAKLEDSAVYLCASSLDGMQRNSYEQYFGPGTRLTVT.

The table lists this clonotype with a few counts. The genes are TRBV19 and TRBJ2-5, with D perhaps TRBD1 or TRBD2 (5 bases each). Trimming took 6 bases from V and 2 from J, leaving 16 bases between them. The CDR3 is 15 residues long. Germline CDR1 is LNHDA and CDR2 is SQIVND (reference sequence). CDR3 DNA sequence: TGTGCCAGTAGAAGGGACGGTACAGCACAAGAGACCCAGTACTTC. Residues: CASRRDGTAQETQYF. Complete variable domain (other parts from reference TRBV19 and TRBJ2-5): DGGITQSPKYLFRKEGQNVTLSCEQNLNHDAMYWYRQDPGQGLRLIYYSQIVNDFQKGDIAEGYSVSREKKESFPLTVTSAQKNPTAFYLCASRRDGTAQETQYFGPGTRLLVL.

This clonotype came up a few times. This sequence joins TRBV29-1 and TRBJ2-7, with D tentatively TRBD1 (6 bases). CDR1 SQVTM and CDR2 ANQGSEA come from the germline V gene. The CDR3 is made up of 14 amino acids. The V gene lost 7 bases and the J gene lost 0 bases, with 16 bases spanning the gap. CDR3 sequence (DNA): TGCAGCGCCTTGACCCGGGACAACTCCTACGAGCAGTACTTC. It codes for CSALTRDNSYEQYF.

The gene calls are TRBV19 and TRBJ1-1; possible D gene TRBD1, 5 bases. The CDR3 extends over 15 amino acids. Trimming cost V 0 bases and J 4 bases, with 12 bases left between them. From germline, CDR1 is LNHDA and CDR2 SQIVND (reference sequence). This chain's CDR3 is CASSIDGQATTEAFF. CDR3 DNA sequence: TGTGCCAGTAGTATAGACGGACAAGCCACCACTGAAGCTTTCTTT.

The CDR3 region has the DNA TGTGCCAGCAGTTATAGGGCCGGGGAGCTGTTTTTT. Amino acid sequence: CASSYRAGELFF. The chain employs TRBV6-6 and TRBJ2-2; D remains ambiguous. CDR3 length equals 12 residues. The ends were cut back, 3 bases at V and 6 bases at J, with 5 bases in the middle. Per the germline V gene, CDR1 is MNHNY and CDR2 is SVGAGI (reference sequence).

The V gene is TRBV28, the J gene TRBJ2-5; TRBD1 aligns across 8 bases. V lost 3 bases and J lost 5; bases outside the gene matches: 14. The CDR3 extends over 17 amino acids. Germline CDR1 is MDHEN and CDR2 is SYDVKM. CDR3 in DNA: TGTGCCAGCAGTTTGGGATATGGGGACAGGTCCGTTGAGACCCAGTACTTC. It encodes CASSLGYGDRSVETQYF.

A few counts support this clonotype. The chain employs TRBV6-5 and TRBJ2-1; the D is unclear. CDR1 and CDR2 (germline): MNHEY, SVGAGI. V dropped 0 bases and J dropped 1 base, with 4 bases sitting between them. There are 14 residues in the CDR3. CDR3 nucleotides: TGTGCCAGCAGTTACTCCCAGTCCTACAATGAGCAGTTCTTC. It yields the protein CASSYSQSYNEQFF.

V usage is TRBV4-3 and J usage is TRBJ2-7; D unresolved. The CDR3 runs to 14 residues. The germline gives CDR1 LGHNA, CDR2 YSLEER. The V end was cut by 0 bases, the J end by 1 base, with 7 bases between. The CDR3 region is CASSQESRSYEQYF. In nucleotides, the CDR3 is TGCGCCAGCAGCCAAGAGTCCCGGTCCTACGAGCAGTACTTC.

V and J are TRBV28 and TRBJ2-1; 8 bases agree with TRBD2. Germline trimming cut 6 bases from V and 10 bases from J; bases unmatched to any gene: 11. This CDR3 spans 14 amino acids. The germline V gene encodes CDR1 MDHEN and CDR2 SYDVKM. CDR3 DNA sequence: TGTGCCAGCAGACCGGGACTAGTCCTTTCGGAGCAGTTCTTC. It is translated as CASRPGLVLSEQFF.